The 14 T cell receptor beta chains below come from one sample, sequenced in a study of T-cell reconstitution after alpha-beta-depleted transplantation in children. The TCRbeta library was prepared with unique molecular identifiers. TCRdb itself ran the PCR reads through MiXCR, one entry per CDR3 protein. The data contain fewer than 400,000 distinct CDR3 sequences, roughly 21% of them singletons. The sequences come from PBMCs, mostly from graft donor cells, collected 180 days after TCRalphabeta/CD19-depleted stem cell transplant. Receptors originate from a male patient between 10 and 17 years old who had a stem cell transplant for acute lymphoblastic leukemia, so the T cells may come from the graft donor.

The gene calls are TRBV27 and TRBJ1-2, with D hard to call. V was trimmed by 6 bases and J by 0 bases, leaving 8 bases between them. Germline V CDR1 and CDR2: MNHEY, SMNVEV (reference sequence). CDR3 size: 13 residues. The CDR3 nucleotides are TGTGCCAGCAGGGGCAGCCCTAACTATGGCTACACCTTC. It codes for CASRGSPNYGYTF.

This chain links TRBV10-2 with TRBJ2-1, with TRBD2 matching 11 bases. CDR1 is WSHSY, CDR2 SAAADI, per germline. V lost 6 bases and J lost 4; bases outside the gene matches: 11. CDR3 size: 17 residues. The CDR3 coding sequence is TGCGCCAGCAGAACCGGGACTAGCGGCGCGGGGTACAATGAGCAGTTCTTC. It yields the protein CASRTGTSGAGYNEQFF.

This clonotype appeared a few times. J is TRBJ2-1 and V is TRBV5-1; D gene ambiguous. Germline V gene sequence: CDR1 SGHRS, CDR2 YFSETQ. The CDR3 covers 14 residues. The ends were cut back, 4 bases at V and 0 bases at J, with 8 bases in the middle. The CDR3 DNA sequence: TGCGCCAGCAGCCCTCCTAGCTCCTACAATGAGCAGTTCTTC. Amino acids: CASSPPSSYNEQFF.

The chain uses TRBV29-1 and TRBJ1-1, with D uncertain. The CDR3 covers 10 residues. The V gene lost 7 bases and the J gene lost 3 bases, with 6 bases spanning the gap. Germline V gene data show CDR1 as SQVTM and CDR2 as ANQGSEA. The CDR3 DNA reads TGCAGCGCCCTCGACACTGAAGCTTTCTTT. This translates into CSALDTEAFF.

The CDR3 region is CASSQALAGGIDTQYF. CDR3 bases: TGTGCCAGCAGTCAAGCACTAGCGGGAGGTATTGATACGCAGTATTTT. The chain recombines TRBV12-3 or TRBV12-4 with TRBJ2-3; TRBD2 matches at 12 bases. With V trimmed by 5 bases and J by 6 bases, 9 bases remained unmatched. This CDR3 has 16 amino acids.

This clonotype has more than one count but fewer than ten. This chain uses TRBV12-3 or TRBV12-4 with TRBJ2-5; 7 positions match TRBD2. The CDR3 is 15 residues long. The ends lost 1 base at V and 2 bases at J; junction bases unmatched: 4. CDR3 sequence reads: CASSLVAGEQETQYF. The CDR3 DNA sequence: TGTGCCAGCAGTTTAGTGGCGGGAGAGCAAGAGACCCAGTACTTC.

This clonotype has just a few counts. The chain joins TRBV9 to TRBJ2-6; D not resolved. CDR3 length: 15 amino acids. Per germline, CDR1 SGDLS and CDR2 YYNGEE. V was cut by 4 bases and J by 1 base, with 9 bases left in between. CDR3 amino acids: CASSQSGSGANVLTF. DNA for the CDR3: TGTGCCAGCAGCCAATCCGGGTCTGGGGCCAACGTCCTGACTTTC.

In its sample, this clonotype was seen a few times. V usage is TRBV9 and J usage is TRBJ2-7; 7 nucleotides line up with TRBD2. Germline values: CDR1 SGDLS, CDR2 YYNGEE. The CDR3 extends over 13 amino acids. V shed 3 bases, J shed 9 bases, and the junction held 9 bases outside the gene matches. The CDR3 spells CASSGGSSGVQYF. The CDR3 nucleotides are TGTGCCAGCAGCGGTGGCTCTAGCGGCGTGCAGTACTTC.

This chain links TRBV5-1 with TRBJ2-1; 10 bases align to TRBD2. J gave up 3 bases and V 0 bases, and 15 bases lay outside the gene matches. This CDR3 has 20 residues. Germline lookup yields CDR1 SGHRS and CDR2 YFSETQ. The CDR3 region is CASSLVLAGVREWGYNEQFF. The CDR3 coding sequence is TGCGCCAGCAGCTTGGTCCTAGCGGGAGTAAGGGAATGGGGCTACAATGAGCAGTTCTTC.

The rearrangement uses TRBV6-5 and TRBJ1-6, with no clear D. Per germline, CDR1 MNHEY and CDR2 SVGAGI. The CDR3 is made up of 17 amino acids. The V and J ends lost 2 bases and 0 bases respectively, with 11 bases between them. The DNA of the CDR3 is TGTGCCAGCAGTTACCATTTGGCGAGCTCCTATAATTCACCCCTCCACTTT. Translation gives CASSYHLASSYNSPLHF.

This clonotype has a single count. CDR3 loop: CASSRFRAAATNEKLFF. The CDR3 coding sequence is TGTGCCAGCAGTCGATTCAGGGCCGCAGCGACTAATGAAAAACTGTTTTTT. The chain links TRBV14 to TRBJ1-4, with D possibly TRBD1 on 5 matching bases. The ends were cut back, 6 bases at V and 2 bases at J, with 19 bases in the middle. From germline, CDR1 is SGHDN and CDR2 FVKESK. This CDR3 is built from 17 residues.

The chain carries TRBV9 and TRBJ2-5, with no clear D. This CDR3 comprises 13 residues. The germline V gene encodes CDR1 SGDLS and CDR2 YYNGEE. V was shortened by 4 bases and J by 1 base, with 8 bases between the two germline ends. CDR3 sequence reads: CASSPRSQETQYF. Here the CDR3 DNA reads TGTGCCAGCAGCCCAAGGTCCCAAGAGACCCAGTACTTC.

The rearrangement links TRBV7-9 to TRBJ2-7; the match to TRBD2 covers 7 bases. The CDR3 consists of 14 residues. V dropped 2 bases and J dropped 2; count of bases not matched to a gene: 3. Germline CDR1 SEHNR, CDR2 FQNEAQ (reference sequence). The CDR3 loop is CASSLWGGTYEQYF. The CDR3 DNA follows: TGTGCCAGCAGCTTATGGGGGGGGACCTACGAGCAGTACTTC.

V gene TRBV27 combines with J gene TRBJ1-2, with no clear D. The CDR3 sequence is 15 residues long. The V and J ends lost 7 bases and 4 bases respectively, with 19 bases between them. CDR1 and CDR2 from the germline V gene are MNHEY and SMNVEV (reference sequence). CDR3 sequence (DNA): TGTGCCAGCAAATTTATGGCCGACGGTGTCTATGGCTACACCTTC. Encoded protein: CASKFMADGVYGYTF.